This T cell receptor (beta chain) was recorded in a study of CD8 T cells in Susac syndrome. Random hexamers were used to reverse transcribe an amount of about 0.45 to 1 ug RNA. MiXCR was run by TCRdb on the immunoSEQ multiplex PCR reads, yielding one entry per CDR3 protein. The repertoire holds roughly 200,000 distinct CDR3 sequences, with around 94% as singletons. With 4 bases removed from V and 1 base from J, the gap between germline ends came to 7 bases. The CDR3 runs 13 residues. CDR1 KGHDR and CDR2 SFDVKD come from the germline V gene. This chain joins TRBV24-1 and TRBJ2-7; D might be TRBD1 (5 bases). Sample: CD4+ T cells from PBMCs. This TCR derives from a human donor with Susac syndrome. The CDR3 nucleotides are TGTGCCACCAGTGAAAGGGGTTCCTACGAGCAGTACTTC. Its translation is CATSERGSYEQYF.